The sequence of this T cell receptor (beta chain) was determined in a study of blood T cell repertoires in COVID-19. Across the study: The United States, Italy and Spain provided the acute and convalescent COVID-19 samples.

The trim removed 7 bases at V and 5 bases at J, leaving 11 bases unmatched. The CDR3 sequence is 15 residues long. In germline, CDR1 is MNHEY, CDR2 SMNVEV (reference sequence). Adults between about 18 and 89 years of age took part from under 30 US areas. Clones were read by immunoSEQ multiplex PCR, and TCRdb kept only the in-frame ones, dropping some. The repertoire includes about 270,000 clones, 70% to 90% of them detected once, and over 4% sits in the top ten. The V and J genes are TRBV27 and TRBJ2-5; TRBD2 aligns across 9 bases. This clonotype originated in a woman aged 25-40 years with acute COVID-19. Sequencing was done on a sample of PBMCs or T cells enriched from blood (not recorded which). CDR3: CASTPLAGVGETQYF. The CDR3 nucleotides read TGTGCCAGCACTCCATTAGCGGGAGTGGGGGAGACCCAGTACTTC.